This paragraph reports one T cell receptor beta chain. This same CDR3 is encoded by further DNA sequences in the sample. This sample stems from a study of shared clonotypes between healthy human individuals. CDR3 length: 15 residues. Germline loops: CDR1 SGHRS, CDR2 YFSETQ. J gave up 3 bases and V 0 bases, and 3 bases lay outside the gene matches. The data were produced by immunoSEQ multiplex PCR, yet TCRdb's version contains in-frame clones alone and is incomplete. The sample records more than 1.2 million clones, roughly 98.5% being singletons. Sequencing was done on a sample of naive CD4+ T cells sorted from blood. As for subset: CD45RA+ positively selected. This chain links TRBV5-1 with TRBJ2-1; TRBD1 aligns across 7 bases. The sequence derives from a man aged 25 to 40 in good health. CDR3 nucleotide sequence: TGCGCCAGCAGCTTGGCCGGGGACAGCTACAATGAGCAGTTCTTC. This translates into CASSLAGDSYNEQFF.